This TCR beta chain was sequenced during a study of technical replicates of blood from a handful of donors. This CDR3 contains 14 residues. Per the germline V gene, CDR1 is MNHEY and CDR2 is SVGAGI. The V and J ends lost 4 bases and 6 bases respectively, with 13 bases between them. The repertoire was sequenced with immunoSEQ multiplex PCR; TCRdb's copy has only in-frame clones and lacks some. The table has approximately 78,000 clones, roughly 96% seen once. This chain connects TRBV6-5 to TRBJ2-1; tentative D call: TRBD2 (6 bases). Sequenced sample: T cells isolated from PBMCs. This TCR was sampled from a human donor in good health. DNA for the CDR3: TGTGCCAGCAGTTTACTAGGGGAGGTCAATGAGCAGTTCTTC. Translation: CASSLLGEVNEQFF.